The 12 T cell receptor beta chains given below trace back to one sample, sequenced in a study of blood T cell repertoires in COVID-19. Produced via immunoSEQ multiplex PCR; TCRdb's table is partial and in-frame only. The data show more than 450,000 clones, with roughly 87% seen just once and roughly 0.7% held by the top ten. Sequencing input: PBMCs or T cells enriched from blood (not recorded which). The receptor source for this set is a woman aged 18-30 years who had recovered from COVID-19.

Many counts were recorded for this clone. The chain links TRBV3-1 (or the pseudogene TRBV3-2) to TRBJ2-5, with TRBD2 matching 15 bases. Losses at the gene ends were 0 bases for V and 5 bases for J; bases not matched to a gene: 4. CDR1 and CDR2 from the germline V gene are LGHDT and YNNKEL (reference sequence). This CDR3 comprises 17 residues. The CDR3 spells CASSQDGTSGGKETQYF. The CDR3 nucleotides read TGTGCCAGCAGCCAAGATGGGACTAGCGGGGGGAAGGAGACCCAGTACTTC.

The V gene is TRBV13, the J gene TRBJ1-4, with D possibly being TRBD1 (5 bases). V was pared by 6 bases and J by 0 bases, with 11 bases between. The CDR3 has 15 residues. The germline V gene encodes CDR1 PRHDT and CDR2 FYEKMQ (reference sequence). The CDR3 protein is CASSRGSSTNEKLFF. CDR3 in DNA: TGTGCCAGCAGTAGGGGCAGCTCAACTAATGAAAAACTGTTTTTT.

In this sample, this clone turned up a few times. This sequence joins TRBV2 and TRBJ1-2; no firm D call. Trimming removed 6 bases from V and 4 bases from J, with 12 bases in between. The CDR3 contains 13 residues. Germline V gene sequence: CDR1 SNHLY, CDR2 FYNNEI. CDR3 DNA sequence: TGTGCCAGCAGGAGGGAGGCGGTCTATGGCTACACCTTC. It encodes CASRREAVYGYTF.

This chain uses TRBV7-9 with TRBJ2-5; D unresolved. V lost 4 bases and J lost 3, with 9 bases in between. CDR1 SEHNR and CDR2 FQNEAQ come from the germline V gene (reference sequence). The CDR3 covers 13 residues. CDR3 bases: TGTGCCAGCAGCTCCGGGTGGGAAGAGACCCAGTACTTC. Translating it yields CASSSGWEETQYF.

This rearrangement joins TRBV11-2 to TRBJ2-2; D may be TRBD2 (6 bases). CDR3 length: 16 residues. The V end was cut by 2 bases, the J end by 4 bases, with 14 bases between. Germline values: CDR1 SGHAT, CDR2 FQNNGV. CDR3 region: CASSLRGLWGTGELFF. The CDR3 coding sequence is TGTGCCAGCAGCTTACGGGGGTTGTGGGGCACCGGGGAGCTGTTTTTT. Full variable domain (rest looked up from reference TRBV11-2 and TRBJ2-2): EAGVAQSPRYKIIEKRQSVAFWCNPISGHATLYWYQQILGQGPKLLIQFQNNGVVDDSQLPKDRFSAERLKGVDSTLKIQPAKLEDSAVYLCASSLRGLWGTGELFFGEGSRLTVL.

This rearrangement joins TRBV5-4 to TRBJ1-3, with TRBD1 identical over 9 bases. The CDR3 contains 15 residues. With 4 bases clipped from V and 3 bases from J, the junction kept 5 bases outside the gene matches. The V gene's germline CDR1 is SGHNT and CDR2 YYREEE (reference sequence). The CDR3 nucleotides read TGTGCCAGCAGCATCACAGGGGGCGGTGGAAACACCATATATTTT. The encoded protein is CASSITGGGGNTIYF.

The CDR3 spells CAWSAQSNYGYTF. The DNA of the CDR3 is TGTGCCTGGAGTGCTCAGTCTAACTATGGCTACACCTTC. V is TRBV30 and J is TRBJ1-2; D unresolved. Germline V lookup: CDR1 GTSNPN, CDR2 SVGIG (reference sequence). CDR3 length equals 13 residues. V lost 1 base and J 0 bases, leaving 6 bases between the germline ends.

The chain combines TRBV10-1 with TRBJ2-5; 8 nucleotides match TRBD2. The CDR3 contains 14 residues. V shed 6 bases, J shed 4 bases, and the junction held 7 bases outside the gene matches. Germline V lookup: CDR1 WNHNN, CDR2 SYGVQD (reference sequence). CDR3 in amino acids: CASSQAGALETQYF. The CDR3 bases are TGCGCCAGCAGCCAAGCGGGAGCCTTAGAGACCCAGTACTTC.

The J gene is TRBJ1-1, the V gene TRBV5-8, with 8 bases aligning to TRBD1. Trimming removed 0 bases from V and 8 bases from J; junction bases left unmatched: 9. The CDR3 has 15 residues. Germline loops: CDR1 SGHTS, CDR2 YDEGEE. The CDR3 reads CASSLGDRIEKEAFF. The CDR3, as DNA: TGTGCCAGCAGCTTGGGGGACAGGATTGAGAAAGAAGCTTTCTTT.

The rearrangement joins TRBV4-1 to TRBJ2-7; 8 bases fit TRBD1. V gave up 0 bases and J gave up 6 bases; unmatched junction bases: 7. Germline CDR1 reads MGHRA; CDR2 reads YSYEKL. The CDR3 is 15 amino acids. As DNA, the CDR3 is TGCGCCAGCAGCCAAGATCGAGACAGGGGCGGCGAGCAGTACTTC. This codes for CASSQDRDRGGEQYF.

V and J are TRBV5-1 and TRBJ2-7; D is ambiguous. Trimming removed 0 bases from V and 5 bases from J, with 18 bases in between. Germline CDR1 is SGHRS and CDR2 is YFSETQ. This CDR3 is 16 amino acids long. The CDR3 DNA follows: TGCGCCAGCAGCTTGGACAGCTCATTGGCAGGCGACGAGCAGTACTTC. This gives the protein CASSLDSSLAGDEQYF.

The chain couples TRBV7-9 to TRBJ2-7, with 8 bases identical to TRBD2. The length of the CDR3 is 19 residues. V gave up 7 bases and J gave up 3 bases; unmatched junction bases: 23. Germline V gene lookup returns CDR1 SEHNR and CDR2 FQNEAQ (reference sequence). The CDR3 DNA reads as TGTGCCAGCAACTCCCTTGGTGGGGGTAGCAGCGGGGGAGGCTACGAGCAGTACTTC. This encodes CASNSLGGGSSGGGYEQYF. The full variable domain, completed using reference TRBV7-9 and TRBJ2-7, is DTGVSQNPRHKITKRGQNVTFRCDPISEHNRLYWYRQTLGQGPEFLTYFQNEAQLEKSRLLSDRFSAERPKGSFSTLEIQRTEQGDSAMYLCASNSLGGGSSGGGYEQYFGPGTRLTVT.